The 8 T cell receptor beta chains presented below share a single source sample, sequenced in a study of early T cells in non-severe SARS-CoV-2 infection. Each CDR3 protein is one row after TCRdb ran MiXCR on the 5' RACE reads. The data hold around 84,000 distinct CDR3 sequences, with around 10% observed a single time. The specimen was whole blood. Every receptor here comes from an adult who was a healthcare worker with PCR-confirmed SARS-CoV-2 infection or an uninfected control (not recorded which).

This clonotype has ten or more counts. The genes are TRBV7-8 and TRBJ2-2, with 11 nucleotides matching TRBD2. The CDR3 runs 18 residues. From germline, CDR1 is SGHVS and CDR2 FQNEAQ. Unmatched junction bases numbered 13, after V lost 5 bases and J lost 5 bases. The CDR3 DNA reads TGTGCCAGCAGCACGCGTATAGCGGGAGGGCCTTATACCGGGGAGCTGTTTTTT. Its translation is CASSTRIAGGPYTGELFF. Combining the CDR3 with reference TRBV7-8 and TRBJ2-2 gives the whole variable domain GAGVSQSPRYKVAKRGQDVALRCDPISGHVSLFWYQQALGQGPEFLTYFQNEAQLDKSGLPSDRFFAERPEGSVSTLKIQRTQQEDSAVYLCASSTRIAGGPYTGELFFGEGSRLTVL.

The chain couples TRBV14 to TRBJ2-3, with D maybe TRBD1 (6 bases). This CDR3 contains 16 residues. Germline CDR1 SGHDN, CDR2 FVKESK. The germline V and J ends were trimmed by 4 bases and 2 bases, with 16 bases remaining between them. The DNA for the CDR3 is TGTGCCAGCAGCCGCGGACAGAGCCGTCTCACAGATACGCAGTATTTT. Translating gives CASSRGQSRLTDTQYF.

This clonotype has a handful of counts. The rearrangement joins TRBV5-5 to TRBJ1-5; 7 bases line up with TRBD1. CDR1 is SGHKS and CDR2 is YYEKEE in the germline V gene (reference sequence). Losses at the gene ends were 0 bases for V and 7 bases for J; bases not matched to a gene: 13. The CDR3 has 17 amino acids. This chain's CDR3 is CASSLAILSRGQQPQHF. The CDR3 bases are TGTGCCAGCAGCTTGGCCATATTATCGAGGGGGCAACAGCCCCAGCATTTT. The full variable domain, with the rest looked up from reference TRBV5-5 and TRBJ1-5, is DAGVTQSPTHLIKTRGQQVTLRCSPISGHKSVSWYQQVLGQGPQFIFQYYEKEERGRGNFPDRFSARQFPNYSSELNVNALLLGDSALYLCASSLAILSRGQQPQHFGDGTRLSIL.

There are many counts of this clonotype. The chain is built from TRBV12-3 or TRBV12-4 and TRBJ1-2; TRBD1 is a possible D gene (6 bases). This CDR3 contains 13 residues. V was trimmed by 3 bases and J by 6 bases, leaving 11 bases between them. Here the CDR3 DNA reads TGTGCCAGCAGTTTTCGGGGGCCCAATGGCTACACCTTC. Encoded protein: CASSFRGPNGYTF.

This clonotype was counted at least ten times. J is TRBJ2-7 and V is TRBV12-3 or TRBV12-4; 10 bases are a match to TRBD2. This CDR3 region has 15 residues. V shed 8 bases, J shed 5 bases, and the junction held 12 bases outside the gene matches. In DNA form, the CDR3 reads TGTGCCAGCTCGGGGCAAGCGGGGGGGCTTGACGAGCAGTACTTC. Its protein is CASSGQAGGLDEQYF.

This rearrangement joins TRBV12-3 or TRBV12-4 to TRBJ1-2, with TRBD1 matching over 9 bases. CDR3 length: 15 amino acids. Unmatched junction bases numbered 3, after V lost 2 bases and J lost 2 bases. The CDR3, as DNA: TGTGCCAGCAGTTTACTGGGACAGGGAAACTATGGCTACACCTTC. Translated: CASSLLGQGNYGYTF.

A few counts support this clonotype. The chain links TRBV7-9 to TRBJ2-7; a weak D match, TRBD1 (6 bases). CDR1 and CDR2 (germline): SEHNR, FQNEAQ (reference sequence). V lost 4 bases and J lost 7, with 11 bases in between. CDR3 length: 12 residues. CDR3 in amino acids: CASSSQGEEQYF. The CDR3 nucleotides are TGTGCCAGCAGCTCACAGGGTGAGGAGCAGTACTTC.

The chain combines TRBV4-2 with TRBJ2-7; 7 bases agree with TRBD2. Trimming at V came to 1 base and at J to 0 bases, leaving 9 bases not matched to a gene. Germline V CDR1 and CDR2: LGHNA, YNFKEQ. This CDR3 is built from 17 residues. CDR3 sequence (DNA): TGTGCCAGCAGCCAAGCGGGGAGGAGCGGGGTCTCCTACGAGCAGTACTTC. It is translated as CASSQAGRSGVSYEQYF.